Listed below are T cell receptor beta chains from one sample, sequenced in a study of blood T cell repertoires in COVID-19. Method: immunoSEQ multiplex PCR; TCRdb's copy keeps in-frame clones and lacks some. The profile shows some 200,000 clones, around 80% of them singletons. Specimen: peripheral blood. These receptors were collected from a woman older than 75 with COVID-19, enrolled during active disease. CDR3s include the opening cysteine and the closing phenylalanine or tryptophan. A D gene is named only where the DNA matches it firmly. A clone size is listed for some rows: how often the clone was seen (once, few, many), or a class if it is expanded.

d_gene	abundance	v_gene	j_gene	CDR3aa	CDR3nt
TRBD1	few	TRBV19	TRBJ2-2	CASSPDRGPVGELFF	TGTGCCAGTAGCCCAGACAGGGGGCCGGTCGGGGAGCTGTTTTTT
NA	NA	TRBV5-1	TRBJ2-6	CASSPTPAGSGANVLTF	TGCGCCAGCAGCCCAACCCCGGCGGGATCCGGGGCCAACGTCCTGACTTTC
NA	NA	TRBV4-1	TRBJ1-3	CASSPYGRGPSSGNTIYF	TGCGCCAGCAGCCCATACGGTAGAGGCCCTAGCTCTGGAAACACCATATATTTT
NA	once	TRBV5-1	TRBJ2-6	CASSSGGPGANVLTF	TGCGCCAGCAGTTCCGGGGGGCCTGGGGCCAACGTCCTGACTTTC
TRBD1	NA	TRBV6-1	TRBJ1-3	CASSGQQGLAGNTIYF	TGTGCCAGCAGTGGACAACAGGGGCTTGCTGGAAACACCATATATTTT
TRBD1	NA	TRBV20-1	TRBJ1-6	CSASSGTGRNSPLHF	TGCAGTGCTAGTTCCGGGACAGGGAGAAATTCACCCCTCCACTTT
TRBD1	NA	TRBV18	TRBJ1-1	CASSPRQGDPEAFF	TGTGCCAGCTCACCACGACAGGGTGATCCTGAAGCTTTCTTT
NA	NA	TRBV5-6	TRBJ1-6	CASSLDSDSPLHF	TGTGCCAGCAGCTTGGATTCGGATTCACCCCTCCACTTT
TRBD2	NA	TRBV7-9	TRBJ2-3	CASSRAGSTDTQYF	TGTGCCAGCAGCCGAGCGGGGAGCACAGATACGCAGTATTTT
NA	NA	TRBV10-3	TRBJ2-3	CAISEHALAPSTDTQYF	TGTGCCATCAGTGAGCACGCTCTAGCACCTAGCACAGATACGCAGTATTTT
TRBD1	NA	TRBV28	TRBJ1-5	CASRGQGGSNQPQHF	TGTGCCAGCAGGGGCCAGGGGGGCTCCAATCAGCCCCAGCATTTT
NA	few	TRBV5-1	TRBJ2-5	CASSRGNSETQYF	TGCGCCAGCAGCCGCGGGAATTCGGAGACCCAGTACTTC
NA	NA	TRBV6-5	TRBJ2-7	CASREDFWTYEQYF	TGTGCCAGCAGGGAGGACTTCTGGACCTACGAGCAGTACTTC
NA	few	TRBV20-1	TRBJ1-1	CSASLGVPSEAFF	TGCAGTGCTAGTCTGGGTGTACCTAGTGAAGCTTTCTTT
NA	NA	TRBV25-1	TRBJ1-6	CASSDQGSGSPLHF	TGTGCCAGCAGTGATCAGGGTTCTGGTTCACCCCTCCACTTT
NA	NA	TRBV5-1	TRBJ1-6	CASSLGQYNSPLHF	TGCGCCAGCAGCTTGGGACAGTATAATTCACCCCTCCACTTT
TRBD2	NA	TRBV6-5	TRBJ2-3	CASSYGASGEDTQYF	TGTGCCAGCAGTTACGGGGCTAGCGGGGAAGATACGCAGTATTTT
TRBD2	NA	TRBV4-1	TRBJ2-1	CASSLSGAYEQFF	TGCGCCAGCAGCCTAAGCGGGGCATATGAGCAGTTCTTC
TRBD1	NA	TRBV29-1	TRBJ1-2	CSVRGQANYGYTF	TGCAGCGTCCGTGGACAGGCTAACTATGGCTACACCTTC
TRBD2	NA	TRBV9	TRBJ2-1	CASSASGLFYNEQFF	TGTGCCAGCAGCGCCTCGGGACTATTCTACAATGAGCAGTTCTTC
NA	NA	TRBV27	TRBJ1-6	CASTPGGVNSPLHF	TGTGCCAGCACCCCGGGGGGGGTTAATTCACCCCTCCACTTT
NA	NA	TRBV5-6	TRBJ1-3	CASSSDRGNTIYF	TGTGCCAGCAGCTCCGACAGGGGAAACACCATATATTTT